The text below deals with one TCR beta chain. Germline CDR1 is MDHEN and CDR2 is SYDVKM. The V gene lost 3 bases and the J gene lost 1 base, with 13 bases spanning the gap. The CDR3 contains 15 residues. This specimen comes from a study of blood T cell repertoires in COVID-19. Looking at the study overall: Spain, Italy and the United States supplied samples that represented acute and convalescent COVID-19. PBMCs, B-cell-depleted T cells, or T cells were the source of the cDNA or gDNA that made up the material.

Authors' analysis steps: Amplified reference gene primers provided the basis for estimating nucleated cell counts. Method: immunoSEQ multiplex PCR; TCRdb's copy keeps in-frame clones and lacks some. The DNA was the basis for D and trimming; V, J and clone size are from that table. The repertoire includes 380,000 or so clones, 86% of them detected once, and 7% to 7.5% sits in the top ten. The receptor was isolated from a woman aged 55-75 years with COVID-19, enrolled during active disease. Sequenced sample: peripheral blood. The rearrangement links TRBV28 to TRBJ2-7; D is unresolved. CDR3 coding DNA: TGTGCCAGCAGTTTTTCTCCCACAGCTTCCTACGAGCAGTACTTC. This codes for CASSFSPTASYEQYF.